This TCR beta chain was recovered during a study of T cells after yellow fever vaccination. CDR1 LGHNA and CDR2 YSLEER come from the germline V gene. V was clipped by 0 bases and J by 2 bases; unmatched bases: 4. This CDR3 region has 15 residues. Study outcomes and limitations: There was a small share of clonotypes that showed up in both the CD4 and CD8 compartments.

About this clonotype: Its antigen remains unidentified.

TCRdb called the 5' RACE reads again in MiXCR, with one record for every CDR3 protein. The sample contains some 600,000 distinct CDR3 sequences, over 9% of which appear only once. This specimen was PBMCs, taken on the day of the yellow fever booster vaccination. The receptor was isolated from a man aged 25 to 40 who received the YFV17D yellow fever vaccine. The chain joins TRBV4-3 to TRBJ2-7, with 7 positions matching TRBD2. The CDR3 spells CASSQDHGLAYEQYF. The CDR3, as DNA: TGCGCCAGCAGCCAAGATCATGGACTAGCCTACGAGCAGTACTTC.